The 23 T cell receptor beta chains below all came from one sample that was sequenced in a study of human T cells and chemical hapten exposure. Individual cDNA molecules had unique molecular identifiers attached to them by the library. Each CDR3 protein gets one entry after TCRdb re-called the reads with MiXCR. The table records 95,000 to 150,000 distinct CDR3 sequences, 8% to 9.5% of them present only once. Blood, whole and unfractionated, served as the source for total RNA extraction. The specimen was whole blood. The receptors here all came from a human donor in good health. Some clones in this sample may be carry-over from other donors' samples.

The table lists this clonotype with many counts. The chain recombines TRBV3-1 with TRBJ1-6, with D unclear. Looked up from germline, CDR1 is LGHDT and CDR2 is YNNKEL (reference sequence). This CDR3 is 15 amino acids long. V gave up 1 base and J gave up 8 bases, with 12 bases separating them. The CDR3: CASSQVPGSDSPLHF. The CDR3 bases are TGTGCCAGCAGCCAAGTTCCAGGATCGGATTCACCCCTCCACTTT.

The chain employs TRBV29-1 and TRBJ2-5, with D perhaps TRBD1 or TRBD2 (5 bases each). Trimming cost V 4 bases and J 2 bases, with 14 bases left between them. The CDR3 totals 14 residues. The germline gives CDR1 SQVTM, CDR2 ANQGSEA. The CDR3 reads CSVVPGTTQETQYF. The CDR3 nucleotides are TGCAGCGTTGTTCCGGGGACGACTCAAGAGACCCAGTACTTC.

The V gene is TRBV10-3, the J gene TRBJ2-7, with D possibly called TRBD1 or TRBD2 (5 bases each). The V end was cut by 4 bases, the J end by 7 bases, with 20 bases between. The CDR3 contains 15 residues. In germline, CDR1 is ENHRY, CDR2 SYGVKD. CDR3 amino acids: CAISGGRSGLGEQYF. Written as DNA, the CDR3 is TGTGCCATCAGTGGGGGGAGATCAGGTTTGGGGGAGCAGTACTTC.

This clonotype was seen more than once but under ten times. The V call is TRBV5-1, the J call TRBJ2-3, with D unresolved. Germline CDR1 and CDR2: SGHRS and YFSETQ. CDR3 size: 14 residues. The V gene lost 0 bases and the J gene lost 0 bases, with 5 bases spanning the gap. CDR3 sequence (DNA): TGCGCCAGCAGCTTGGCCACCAGCACAGATACGCAGTATTTT. This encodes CASSLATSTDTQYF.

The table lists this clonotype with many counts. The rearrangement uses TRBV7-6 and TRBJ1-3; D gene uncertain. The germline V gene encodes CDR1 SGHVS and CDR2 FNYEAQ. The CDR3 length is 15 residues. V lost 1 base to trimming and J lost 0 bases, with 7 bases between them. As DNA, the CDR3 is TGTGCCAGCAGCTTAGGTGCCTTCTCTGGAAACACCATATATTTT. It yields the protein CASSLGAFSGNTIYF.

The chain has TRBV6-1 and TRBJ1-3; D possibly corresponds to TRBD1 (5 bases). CDR3 length equals 14 residues. Germline V gene lookup returns CDR1 MNHNS and CDR2 SASEGT. Trimming took off 6 bases at V and 0 bases at J, with 9 bases between the two ends. CDR3 in DNA: TGTGCCAGCAGAGAGGACAACTCTGGAAACACCATATATTTT. As protein: CASREDNSGNTIYF.

This clonotype appeared a few times. The chain recombines TRBV12-5 with TRBJ2-5; a possible D gene is TRBD1 (6 bases). V was cut by 6 bases and J by 7 bases, with 21 bases left in between. Germline CDR1 reads LGHNT; CDR2 reads FRNRAP. The CDR3 covers 15 residues. CDR3 bases: TGTGCTAGTGGCTTTGAGACGGAGGCCAGGGGGACCCAGTACTTC. Its translation is CASGFETEARGTQYF.

This clonotype was detected only a few times. The chain joins TRBV4-3 to TRBJ2-1; 9 nucleotides align to TRBD2. The V segment lost 2 bases and the J segment 2 bases; nucleotides outside the gene matches: 4. The CDR3 spans 16 residues. CDR1 is LGHNA, CDR2 YSLEER, per germline. The CDR3: CASSQYVAGAYNEQFF. The CDR3 region has the DNA TGCGCCAGCAGCCAATATGTAGCGGGGGCCTACAATGAGCAGTTCTTC.

V and J are TRBV11-2 and TRBJ2-1; TRBD2 aligns across 12 bases. There are 16 residues in the CDR3. Looked up from germline, CDR1 is SGHAT and CDR2 is FQNNGV. V lost 3 bases, J lost 9 bases, and 9 bases stayed unmatched. DNA for the CDR3: TGTGCCAGCAGCTTTGGGGCTAGCGGGGGGGGAGGTGAGCAGTTCTTC. This codes for CASSFGASGGGGEQFF.

This clonotype was seen only a few times. The chain has TRBV12-3 or TRBV12-4 and TRBJ2-3; no definite D call. V was shortened by 1 base and J by 6 bases, with 5 bases between the two germline ends. The CDR3 sequence is 12 residues long. CDR3 sequence: CASSLDRDTQYF. CDR3 nucleotides: TGTGCCAGCAGTTTAGATAGGGATACGCAGTATTTT.

This clonotype was counted at least ten times. DNA for the CDR3: TGTGCCAGCAGCTACCCGGGACAGGGGAGGCCCCAGCATTTT. Its protein is CASSYPGQGRPQHF. The chain links TRBV7-2 to TRBJ1-5; 10 bases fit TRBD1. CDR3 length equals 14 residues. Germline trimming cut 4 bases from V and 9 bases from J; bases unmatched to any gene: 6. Germline V CDR1 and CDR2: SGHTA, FQGNSA.

A few counts support this clonotype. The chain carries TRBV4-1 and TRBJ2-2; a possible D gene is TRBD2 (7 bases). The CDR3 is 14 residues long. Deletions cut 8 bases from V and 7 bases from J, with 17 bases between. The germline V gene has CDR1 MGHRA and CDR2 YSYEKL. CDR3 amino acids: CASAGEGLGGELFF. The CDR3 nucleotides read TGCGCCAGCGCAGGGGAGGGTCTCGGCGGGGAGCTGTTTTTT.

At least ten counts were recorded for this clonotype. The chain links TRBV6-1 to TRBJ1-1; no definite D call. The germline CDR1 and CDR2 sequences are MNHNS and SASEGT. The CDR3 totals 15 residues. V was clipped by 4 bases and J by 3 bases, with 15 bases between them. CDR3 nucleotides: TGTGCCAGCAGTGGTCAATTAAACCCCGACACTGAAGCTTTCTTT. As protein: CASSGQLNPDTEAFF.

V and J are TRBV12-3 or TRBV12-4 and TRBJ2-7, with TRBD1 as a possible D gene (6 bases). V was cut by 9 bases and J by 6 bases, with 9 bases left in between. CDR3 length equals 10 residues. In nucleotides, the CDR3 is TGTGCCAGTGGGGGCGTCGAGCAGTACTTC. This sequence encodes CASGGVEQYF.

This clonotype showed up many times. This CDR3 reads CASSTGKNTEAFF. The CDR3 nucleotides are TGTGCCAGCAGTACAGGGAAGAACACTGAAGCTTTCTTT. The chain combines TRBV6-5 with TRBJ1-1; tentative D call: TRBD1 (6 bases). Germline CDR1 MNHEY, CDR2 SVGAGI. The CDR3 has 13 residues. V gave up 5 bases and J gave up 1 base, with 8 bases separating them.

This clonotype was observed at least ten times. The chain joins TRBV11-2 to TRBJ2-3; 13 bases line up with TRBD2. CDR1 is SGHAT, CDR2 FQNNGV, per germline. CDR3 size: 17 residues. The V and J ends lost 5 bases and 2 bases, in that order; junction bases with no gene match: 7. The CDR3 region has the DNA TGTGCCAGCAGCACGGGACTAGCGGGGTCCTCCACAGATACGCAGTATTTT. It is translated as CASSTGLAGSSTDTQYF.

There are a few counts of this clonotype. The chain has TRBV6-2 or TRBV6-3 and TRBJ1-3; D is perhaps TRBD1 (5 bases). V was cut by 6 bases and J by 0 bases, with 15 bases left in between. The CDR3 totals 16 residues. Germline V CDR1 and CDR2: MNHEY, SVGEGT. For the CDR3, the DNA is TGTGCCAGCAGACCCCCGGGACGGAACTCTGGAAACACCATATATTTT. It codes for CASRPPGRNSGNTIYF.

This clonotype was detected only a few times. The chain has TRBV2 and TRBJ2-5; 10 bases are a match to TRBD1. Germline loops: CDR1 SNHLY, CDR2 FYNNEI. The CDR3 covers 13 residues. Germline trimming cut 4 bases from V and 4 bases from J; bases unmatched to any gene: 0. In DNA, the CDR3 is TGTGCCAGCAGTGGGACAGGGGGAGAGACCCAGTACTTC. Its translation is CASSGTGGETQYF.

The sample holds a few counts of this clonotype. The chain joins TRBV20-1 to TRBJ2-3; D gene uncertain. CDR1 is DFQATT, CDR2 SNEGSKA, per germline (reference sequence). V was shortened by 5 bases and J by 0 bases, with 12 bases between the two germline ends. The CDR3 contains 14 residues. The DNA of the CDR3 is TGCAGTGCTCGCAGTCTCGCGAGCACAGATACGCAGTATTTT. This translates into CSARSLASTDTQYF.

The chain has TRBV3-1 and TRBJ2-3; unclear D gene. The CDR3 covers 15 residues. Germline CDR1 is LGHDT and CDR2 is YNNKEL (reference sequence). Between the trimmed V and J ends, which lost 4 bases and 1 base, there was a span of 12 bases. This CDR3 is CASSLGGLRTDTQYF. The CDR3 region has the DNA TGTGCCAGCAGCCTAGGTGGGCTACGCACAGATACGCAGTATTTT.

This clonotype came up many times. This sequence joins TRBV10-3 and TRBJ1-1, with D maybe TRBD1 (6 bases). V was trimmed by 11 bases and J by 1 base, leaving 11 bases between them. The CDR3 has 12 amino acids. From germline, CDR1 is ENHRY and CDR2 SYGVKD. The CDR3 reads CALGHPNTEAFF. The CDR3 region has the DNA TGTGCCCTGGGACATCCGAACACTGAAGCTTTCTTT.

In this sample, this clonotype turned up many times. Here the CDR3 DNA reads TGTGCCATCAGTGAGTCTTCCTCAGGGGGCAATCAGCCCCAGCATTTT. This sequence encodes CAISESSSGGNQPQHF. The V gene is TRBV10-3, the J gene TRBJ1-5; a weak D match, TRBD1 (6 bases). The germline V and J ends were trimmed by 0 bases and 2 bases, with 11 bases remaining between them. CDR3 length: 16 residues. Germline V gene sequence: CDR1 ENHRY, CDR2 SYGVKD.

This clonotype was seen only a few times. The V and J genes are TRBV7-3 and TRBJ2-1; 11 bases line up with TRBD1. The CDR3 contains 16 residues. The V and J ends lost 3 bases and 6 bases, in that order; junction bases with no gene match: 7. Germline CDR1 and CDR2: SGHTA and FQGTGA. CDR3 in amino acids: CASSFDSGTGGNEQFF. In DNA, the CDR3 is TGTGCCAGCAGCTTCGATTCGGGGACAGGGGGCAATGAGCAGTTCTTC. The full variable domain, completed using reference TRBV7-3 and TRBJ2-1, is GAGVSQTPSNKVTEKGKYVELRCDPISGHTALYWYRQSLGQGPEFLIYFQGTGAADDSGLPNDRFFAVRPEGSVSTLKIQRTERGDSAVYLCASSFDSGTGGNEQFFGPGTRLTVL.